These T cell receptor beta chains were read from a single sample in a study of shared clonotypes between healthy human individuals. Method: immunoSEQ multiplex PCR; TCRdb's copy keeps in-frame clones and lacks some. The table records about 820,000 clones, nearly 95% of them present only once. Sequenced input: naive CD8+ T cells sorted from blood. The receptors come from a man aged 25-40 years in good health. Both conserved end residues are part of each CDR3. The D gene is left open where the match is weak. Clone sizes are given selectively: once, few, many, or a class where the clone is expanded.

d_gene: .
j_gene: TRBJ2-1
v_gene: TRBV11-1
abundance: .
len: 16
CDR3nt: TGTGCCAGCAGCTTAGTCGGGGTGAACTCCTACAATGAGCAGTTCTTC
CDR3aa: CASSLVGVNSYNEQFF

d_gene: .
j_gene: TRBJ2-1
v_gene: TRBV6-5
abundance: once
len: 15
CDR3nt: TGTGCCAGCACCAAGAGAGGGGGCTCCTACAATGAGCAGTTCTTC
CDR3aa: CASTKRGGSYNEQFF

d_gene: TRBD2
j_gene: TRBJ2-1
v_gene: TRBV5-6
abundance: .
len: 17
CDR3nt: TGTGCCAGCAGCTTGCGGGTTGGGACTAGCATTTACAATGAGCAGTTCTTC
CDR3aa: CASSLRVGTSIYNEQFF

d_gene: .
j_gene: TRBJ2-1
v_gene: TRBV27
abundance: .
len: 12
CDR3nt: TGTGCCAGCAGTTTACCTCATGCGGAGCAGTTCTTC
CDR3aa: CASSLPHAEQFF

d_gene: .
j_gene: TRBJ1-2
v_gene: TRBV5-1
abundance: once
len: 17
CDR3nt: TGCGCCAGCAGCTCCACGGGGCGGGAGAGGCTTAACTATGGCTACACCTTC
CDR3aa: CASSSTGRERLNYGYTF

d_gene: TRBD1
j_gene: TRBJ1-4
v_gene: TRBV30
abundance: .
len: 16
CDR3nt: TGTGCCTGGAGTGCTGGGACAGGGGGACCTAATGAAAAACTGTTTTTT
CDR3aa: CAWSAGTGGPNEKLFF

d_gene: .
j_gene: TRBJ1-1
v_gene: TRBV5-8
abundance: .
len: 14
CDR3nt: TGTGCCAGCAGCTTGAAGGGGACAAGCACTGAAGCTTTCTTT
CDR3aa: CASSLKGTSTEAFF

d_gene: .
j_gene: TRBJ2-3
v_gene: TRBV21-1
abundance: .
len: 17
CDR3nt: TGTGCCAGCAGCAAAGTACCGGGCAGCCCGAGCACAGATACGCAGTATTTT
CDR3aa: CASSKVPGSPSTDTQYF

d_gene: TRBD1
j_gene: TRBJ1-3
v_gene: TRBV9
abundance: .
len: 15
CDR3nt: TGTGCCAGCAGCGGGGAGACAGGGTCCGGAAACACCATATATTTT
CDR3aa: CASSGETGSGNTIYF

d_gene: TRBD2
j_gene: TRBJ2-1
v_gene: TRBV27
abundance: .
len: 16
CDR3nt: TGTGCCAGCAGTCCACAGACTAGCGGGGCTTACAATGAGCAGTTCTTC
CDR3aa: CASSPQTSGAYNEQFF

d_gene: TRBD1
j_gene: TRBJ2-7
v_gene: TRBV10-3
abundance: .
len: 13
CDR3nt: TGTGCCATCGGTCAGACAGGGATCTACGAGCAGTACTTC
CDR3aa: CAIGQTGIYEQYF

d_gene: TRBD1
j_gene: TRBJ1-5
v_gene: TRBV9
abundance: .
len: 14
CDR3nt: TGTGCCAGCAGCGCGGGACAGGGCAATCAGCCCCAGCATTTT
CDR3aa: CASSAGQGNQPQHF

d_gene: .
j_gene: TRBJ2-2
v_gene: TRBV6-1
abundance: .
len: 12
CDR3nt: TGTGCCAGCAGTGCAACCCCCGGGGAGCTGTTTTTT
CDR3aa: CASSATPGELFF

d_gene: TRBD1
j_gene: TRBJ1-5
v_gene: TRBV12-5
abundance: .
len: 13
CDR3nt: TGTGCTAGTGGTTTGGGAGGGGGCCAGCCCCAGCATTTT
CDR3aa: CASGLGGGQPQHF

d_gene: .
j_gene: TRBJ1-5
v_gene: TRBV27
abundance: .
len: 17
CDR3nt: TGTGCCAGCAGTTTAAATTGGGGGCCAGACCCTAATCAGCCCCAGCATTTT
CDR3aa: CASSLNWGPDPNQPQHF

d_gene: .
j_gene: TRBJ2-1
v_gene: TRBV5-8
abundance: .
len: 14
CDR3nt: TGTGCCAACAGAGTACGGGACATCTACAATGAGCAGTTCTTC
CDR3aa: CANRVRDIYNEQFF

d_gene: TRBD2
j_gene: TRBJ2-1
v_gene: TRBV13
abundance: .
len: 16
CDR3nt: TGTGCCAGCAGCTTAGGGACTAGCGGGAGCGGGGATGAGCAGTTCTTC
CDR3aa: CASSLGTSGSGDEQFF

d_gene: TRBD1
j_gene: TRBJ2-6
v_gene: TRBV18
abundance: .
len: 18
CDR3nt: TGTGCCAGCTCACCGGGACAGGGTCATCCCTCTGGGGCCAACGTCCTGACTTTC
CDR3aa: CASSPGQGHPSGANVLTF

d_gene: .
j_gene: TRBJ1-2
v_gene: TRBV2
abundance: .
len: 16
CDR3nt: TGTGCCAGCAGTGACCTGGTATTACTGCCTAACTATGGCTACACCTTC
CDR3aa: CASSDLVLLPNYGYTF

d_gene: .
j_gene: TRBJ2-1
v_gene: TRBV19
abundance: .
len: 16
CDR3nt: TGTGCCAGTAGCGACTTATACTCGACGGGGGCGGGTGAGCAGTTCTTC
CDR3aa: CASSDLYSTGAGEQFF

d_gene: .
j_gene: TRBJ1-1
v_gene: TRBV19
abundance: .
len: 16
CDR3nt: TGTGCCAGTCAAGAGCCCGTCAAGTTTTCGAACACTGAAGCTTTCTTT
CDR3aa: CASQEPVKFSNTEAFF

d_gene: .
j_gene: TRBJ2-7
v_gene: TRBV2
abundance: few
len: 12
CDR3nt: TGTGCCAGCGGGGTCAGGCCCTACGAGCAGTACTTC
CDR3aa: CASGVRPYEQYF

d_gene: .
j_gene: TRBJ2-7
v_gene: TRBV2
abundance: .
len: 16
CDR3nt: TGTGCCAGCAATTTACCAGGTACTCTAAGCTCCTACGAGCAGTACTTC
CDR3aa: CASNLPGTLSSYEQYF

d_gene: .
j_gene: TRBJ2-7
v_gene: TRBV27
abundance: .
len: 11
CDR3nt: TGTGCCAGCAGTTCACGGTACGAGCAGTACTTC
CDR3aa: CASSSRYEQYF

d_gene: .
j_gene: TRBJ2-4
v_gene: TRBV27
abundance: .
len: 13
CDR3nt: TGTGCCAGCAGTTACAGTCGGACTAACATTCAGTACTTC
CDR3aa: CASSYSRTNIQYF

d_gene: .
j_gene: TRBJ2-3
v_gene: TRBV11-3
abundance: .
len: 13
CDR3nt: TGTGCCAGCGGGACTTACAACGAAGATACGCAGTATTTT
CDR3aa: CASGTYNEDTQYF

d_gene: TRBD2
j_gene: TRBJ2-2
v_gene: TRBV10-3
abundance: .
len: 18
CDR3nt: TGTGCCATCAAACGGGACAGGATGACTAGCGGGAGCACCGGGGAGCTGTTTTTT
CDR3aa: CAIKRDRMTSGSTGELFF

d_gene: .
j_gene: TRBJ2-7
v_gene: TRBV25-1
abundance: .
len: 13
CDR3nt: TGTGCCAGCAGCTCCTCCCAACTTAATGAGCAGTACTTC
CDR3aa: CASSSSQLNEQYF

d_gene: .
j_gene: TRBJ2-7
v_gene: TRBV5-1
abundance: .
len: 12
CDR3nt: TGCGCCAGCAGCTTGGAGTTCGACGAGCAGTACTTC
CDR3aa: CASSLEFDEQYF

d_gene: .
j_gene: TRBJ2-7
v_gene: TRBV19
abundance: .
len: 15
CDR3nt: TGTGCCAGTACCCCGACGGGGCTAGACAATGGGGAGCAGTACTTC
CDR3aa: CASTPTGLDNGEQYF

d_gene: .
j_gene: TRBJ1-2
v_gene: TRBV10-2
abundance: .
len: 12
CDR3nt: TGCGCCAGCAGTGAGTCGCTCTATGGCTACACCTTC
CDR3aa: CASSESLYGYTF

d_gene: .
j_gene: TRBJ2-7
v_gene: TRBV9
abundance: .
len: 15
CDR3nt: TGTGCCAGCAGCTCCCACAGGGGGGGCCCCTACGAGCAGTACTTC
CDR3aa: CASSSHRGGPYEQYF

d_gene: TRBD1
j_gene: TRBJ2-1
v_gene: TRBV10-1
abundance: .
len: 15
CDR3nt: TGCGCCAGCAGTGAGACCGGGACAGGGGGACATGAGCAGTTCTTC
CDR3aa: CASSETGTGGHEQFF

d_gene: TRBD2
j_gene: TRBJ2-1
v_gene: TRBV7-9
abundance: .
len: 14
CDR3nt: TGTGCCAGCAGCAACCTAGCGGACATCGTAAGGCAGTTCTTC
CDR3aa: CASSNLADIVRQFF

d_gene: TRBD1
j_gene: TRBJ2-3
v_gene: TRBV7-9
abundance: .
len: 14
CDR3nt: TGTGCCAGCACCAGGGGGAGCGTTACAGATACGCAGTATTTT
CDR3aa: CASTRGSVTDTQYF

d_gene: TRBD1
j_gene: TRBJ2-1
v_gene: TRBV9
abundance: .
len: 15
CDR3nt: TGTGCCAGCAGCATAACCCGGACAGGGAACGATGAGCAGTTCTTC
CDR3aa: CASSITRTGNDEQFF

d_gene: .
j_gene: TRBJ1-5
v_gene: TRBV6-1
abundance: once
len: 14
CDR3nt: TGTGCCAGCAGTGAATTGAGTCTCAATCAGCCCCAGCATTTT
CDR3aa: CASSELSLNQPQHF

d_gene: .
j_gene: TRBJ2-7
v_gene: TRBV6-1
abundance: .
len: 15
CDR3nt: TGTGCCAGCAGTGCAACGGGGTCCAACTCCTACGAGCAGTACTTC
CDR3aa: CASSATGSNSYEQYF

d_gene: .
j_gene: TRBJ2-1
v_gene: TRBV4-1
abundance: few
len: 12
CDR3nt: TGCGCCAGCAGCCAGGACTACAATGAGCAGTTCTTC
CDR3aa: CASSQDYNEQFF

d_gene: TRBD2
j_gene: TRBJ2-7
v_gene: TRBV5-6
abundance: .
len: 13
CDR3nt: TGTGCCAGCAGCTTTGGGACTAGCTACGAGCAGTACTTC
CDR3aa: CASSFGTSYEQYF

d_gene: .
j_gene: TRBJ2-7
v_gene: TRBV28
abundance: .
len: 14
CDR3nt: TGTGCCAGCAGTTTAGCCGGGATTCCCTACGAGCAGTACTTC
CDR3aa: CASSLAGIPYEQYF

d_gene: .
j_gene: TRBJ1-1
v_gene: TRBV4-1
abundance: .
len: 15
CDR3nt: TGCGCCAGCAGCCAAACTTTCGGTCTGAACACTGAAGCTTTCTTT
CDR3aa: CASSQTFGLNTEAFF

d_gene: .
j_gene: TRBJ2-1
v_gene: TRBV15
abundance: few
len: 12
CDR3nt: TGTGCCACCAGCAGAGAAGTCAATGAGCAGTTCTTC
CDR3aa: CATSREVNEQFF

d_gene: .
j_gene: TRBJ2-2
v_gene: TRBV5-6
abundance: .
len: 15
CDR3nt: TGTGCCAGCACCCCAGACGGTTTCGGGACCGGGGAGCTGTTTTTT
CDR3aa: CASTPDGFGTGELFF

d_gene: .
j_gene: TRBJ2-7
v_gene: TRBV5-4
abundance: .
len: 13
CDR3nt: TGTGCCAGCAGCCCCGGACCAGCATACGAGCAGTACTTC
CDR3aa: CASSPGPAYEQYF

d_gene: .
j_gene: TRBJ2-1
v_gene: TRBV5-1
abundance: .
len: 12
CDR3nt: TGCGCCAGCAGCCCGGGCTTTAATGAGCAGTTCTTC
CDR3aa: CASSPGFNEQFF

d_gene: .
j_gene: TRBJ1-2
v_gene: TRBV7-9
abundance: few
len: 14
CDR3nt: TGTGCCAGCAGCTTAGAGAGCGTCTACTATGGCTACACCTTC
CDR3aa: CASSLESVYYGYTF

d_gene: .
j_gene: TRBJ2-7
v_gene: TRBV2
abundance: .
len: 15
CDR3nt: TGTGCCAGCAATTCGGCCAGACCCCCTCTCTACGAGCAGTACTTC
CDR3aa: CASNSARPPLYEQYF

d_gene: TRBD2
j_gene: TRBJ2-3
v_gene: TRBV7-9
abundance: .
len: 14
CDR3nt: TGTGCCAGCGACAGCGGGACTGCCTCAGATACGCAGTATTTT
CDR3aa: CASDSGTASDTQYF

d_gene: .
j_gene: TRBJ2-2
v_gene: TRBV27
abundance: .
len: 17
CDR3nt: TGTGCCAGCAGTCCCTCCTTTTGGCGCGCGAACACCGGGGAGCTGTTTTTT
CDR3aa: CASSPSFWRANTGELFF

d_gene: .
j_gene: TRBJ2-7
v_gene: TRBV5-6
abundance: .
len: 14
CDR3nt: TGTGCCAGCAGCGTAGGACTCGGAACCTACGAGCAGTACTTC
CDR3aa: CASSVGLGTYEQYF

d_gene: .
j_gene: TRBJ1-2
v_gene: TRBV19
abundance: .
len: 16
CDR3nt: TGTGCCAGTAGTATGGCGGCGGTGGGGGCGTTCTATGGCTACACCTTC
CDR3aa: CASSMAAVGAFYGYTF

d_gene: TRBD1
j_gene: TRBJ2-7
v_gene: TRBV27
abundance: .
len: 14
CDR3nt: TGTGCCAGCAGTACAGGGGACAGCTCCTACGAGCAGTACTTC
CDR3aa: CASSTGDSSYEQYF